A single sample is the source of the 13 T cell receptor beta chains below, sequenced in a study of blood T cells in healthy people across ages. A second PCR, run for roughly 7 to 12 cycles, used a sample-barcoded 5' primer plus a J-beta primer mix. TCRdb independently ran MiXCR on the 5' RACE reads; one entry per CDR3 protein. The data hold roughly 1 million distinct CDR3 sequences, with 20% to 25% observed a single time. This sample was also put to use in a study of T cells of mothers and their children.

The specimen sequenced was blood. These receptors were taken from a girl aged 2 to 10 in good health.

This clonotype was seen at least ten times. The chain is built from TRBV24-1 and TRBJ2-3; D remains unclear. The length of the CDR3 is 15 residues. Germline values: CDR1 KGHDR, CDR2 SFDVKD. Between the trimmed V and J ends, which lost 9 bases and 0 bases, there was a span of 15 bases. The CDR3 DNA sequence: TGTGCCACCGATGAAGGTTTTAGAAGCACAGATACGCAGTATTTT. It specifies CATDEGFRSTDTQYF.

This clonotype was found a few times. CDR3 in DNA: TGTGCCAGCAGCTCACTTGGGTCAGCCCCGTCCAAAAACATTCAGTACTTC. This encodes CASSSLGSAPSKNIQYF. The rearrangement links TRBV7-2 to TRBJ2-4; no reliable D call. The germline V and J ends were trimmed by 4 bases and 2 bases, with 18 bases remaining between them. CDR1 and CDR2 from the germline V gene are SGHTA and FQGNSA. The CDR3 runs 17 residues.

The chain is built from TRBV6-1 and TRBJ2-3, with no clear D. The CDR3 totals 14 residues. V was shortened by 8 bases and J by 4 bases, with 16 bases between the two germline ends. Per the germline V gene, CDR1 is MNHNS and CDR2 is SASEGT. CDR3 sequence (DNA): TGTGCCAGCTGCGTAGCCAGGCCCTCAGATACGCAGTATTTT. Translation: CASCVARPSDTQYF.

V and J are TRBV5-1 and TRBJ2-2; no clear D gene. The germline V gene encodes CDR1 SGHRS and CDR2 YFSETQ. This CDR3 has 14 amino acids. Trimming took 4 bases from V and 0 from J, leaving 7 bases between them. The CDR3 DNA follows: TGCGCCAGCAGCCCCGACCCGAACACCGGGGAGCTGTTTTTT. This gives the protein CASSPDPNTGELFF. Filled out from reference TRBV5-1 and TRBJ2-2, the complete variable domain reads KAGVTQTPRYLIKTRGQQVTLSCSPISGHRSVSWYQQTPGQGLQFLFEYFSETQRNKGNFPGRFSGRQFSNSRSEMNVSTLELGDSALYLCASSPDPNTGELFFGEGSRLTVL.

This clonotype was counted once. CDR3 residues: CSASTSGRVRETQYF. The CDR3 bases are TGCAGTGCTAGTACTAGCGGGAGGGTTAGGGAGACCCAGTACTTC. The J gene is TRBJ2-5, the V gene TRBV20-1; 13 bases line up with TRBD2. CDR1 and CDR2 from the germline V gene are DFQATT and SNEGSKA (reference sequence). The J segment lost 5 bases and the V segment lost 3 bases, leaving 6 bases of the junction unmatched. CDR3 size: 15 residues.

The sample holds a few counts of this clonotype. CDR3: CARSTGTSGRTDTQYF. CDR3 in DNA: TGTGCCAGGAGTACCGGGACTAGCGGACGCACAGATACGCAGTATTTT. The chain couples TRBV28 to TRBJ2-3; 11 nucleotides align to TRBD2. Losses at the gene ends were 9 bases for V and 1 base for J; bases not matched to a gene: 9. Per germline, CDR1 MDHEN and CDR2 SYDVKM. The CDR3 length is 16 residues.

This clonotype occurred a few times. V usage is TRBV19 and J usage is TRBJ1-4; D unclear. CDR1 and CDR2 from the germline V gene are LNHDA and SQIVND (reference sequence). CDR3 length equals 13 residues. Between the trimmed V and J ends, which lost 6 bases and 6 bases, there was a span of 11 bases. CDR3 sequence reads: CASRADEDEKLFF. In nucleotides, the CDR3 is TGTGCCAGTAGGGCAGATGAAGATGAAAAACTGTTTTTT.

This clonotype was observed at least ten times. The rearrangement joins TRBV5-1 to TRBJ2-3; no clear D. Trimming pared 0 bases from V and 4 bases from J, leaving 6 bases between. Germline-derived CDR1 and CDR2 are SGHRS and YFSETQ. This CDR3 has 13 residues. CDR3 nucleotides: TGCGCCAGCAGCTTGGAAGGGTCAGATACGCAGTATTTT. It yields the protein CASSLEGSDTQYF.

A word on this clonotype: Possible read error: a much larger clone is one base away. V is TRBV12-3 or TRBV12-4 and J is TRBJ2-3, with 8 bases that match TRBD2. The length of the CDR3 is 20 residues. Trimming at V came to 4 bases and at J to 0 bases, leaving 18 bases not matched to a gene. CDR3 region: CASSCRCGRLSLSSTDTQYF. Here the CDR3 DNA reads TGTGCCAGCAGTTGTCGGTGCGGGAGGCTCTCCCTTTCTAGCACAGATACGCAGTATTTT.

This clonotype appeared a few times. This chain joins TRBV12-3 or TRBV12-4 and TRBJ2-2; 12 nucleotides line up with TRBD2. The V gene end was trimmed by 5 bases and the J gene end by 0 bases; junction bases not matched to a gene: 4. The CDR3 runs to 17 residues. CDR3 bases: TGTGCCAGCAGTCCGTGGACTAGCGGGGCGAACACCGGGGAGCTGTTTTTT. Residues: CASSPWTSGANTGELFF.

This clonotype was counted a few times. The rearrangement links TRBV20-1 to TRBJ2-7; D perhaps matches TRBD1 (6 bases). V was shortened by 3 bases and J by 3 bases, with 12 bases between the two germline ends. The CDR3 is made up of 13 amino acids. Per the germline V gene, CDR1 is DFQATT and CDR2 is SNEGSKA (reference sequence). Here the CDR3 DNA reads TGCAGTGCTAGGCCGCCGGACAGCTACGAGCAGTACTTC. As protein: CSARPPDSYEQYF.

This clonotype has just a few counts. V usage is TRBV4-3 and J usage is TRBJ1-2, with 8 bases identical to TRBD1. This CDR3 region has 16 residues. V shed 0 bases, J shed 4 bases, and the junction held 7 bases outside the gene matches. Germline values: CDR1 LGHNA, CDR2 YSLEER. CDR3: CASSQDSTGEFYGYTF. CDR3 DNA: TGCGCCAGCAGCCAAGACTCGACAGGGGAATTCTATGGCTACACCTTC.

In the case of this clonotype: This likely comes from a read error, as the CDR3 has no conserved phenylalanine or tryptophan at its end. The chain recombines TRBV7-2 with TRBJ2-5; D gene uncertain. V shed 4 bases and J shed 4 bases, with 10 bases lying between them. Germline lookup yields CDR1 SGHTA and CDR2 FQGNSA. The CDR3 runs to 13 residues. CDR3 in DNA: TGTGCCAGCAGCTACGCACCGGGAGAGACCCAGTACCTC. This translates into CASSYAPGETQYL.